Listed here are 6 T cell receptor beta chains from one sample, sequenced in a study of cytomegalovirus exposure and HLA in healthy donors. The table came from immunoSEQ multiplex PCR; TCRdb's copy has only in-frame clones and leaves some out. Among around 140,000 clones listed, about 95% were seen once. The sequenced sample consisted of PBMCs. The receptors stem from a man between 18 and 29 years old in good health and CMV-seropositive.

The CDR3 bases are TGTGCCAGCAGCTTGAATCCCGGGACAGGGGGCGGGTATGGCTACACCTTC. It is translated as CASSLNPGTGGGYGYTF. The chain combines TRBV5-5 with TRBJ1-2, with 12 bases matching TRBD1. Unmatched junction bases numbered 9, after V lost 1 base and J lost 5 bases. CDR3 length: 17 amino acids. Germline CDR1 is SGHKS and CDR2 is YYEKEE (reference sequence).

The rearrangement uses TRBV7-9 and TRBJ2-1, with 10 bases that match TRBD1. CDR1 SEHNR and CDR2 FQNEAQ come from the germline V gene (reference sequence). J gave up 9 bases and V 5 bases, and 4 bases lay outside the gene matches. This CDR3 is 13 amino acids long. CDR3 protein: CASSRDRGPEQFF. CDR3 DNA sequence: TGTGCCAGCAGCCGAGACAGGGGGCCTGAGCAGTTCTTC.

The rearrangement uses TRBV4-2 and TRBJ1-2; 8 bases align to TRBD1. The CDR3 totals 17 residues. Germline assignment: CDR1 LGHNA and CDR2 YNFKEQ. With 1 base clipped from V and 1 base from J, the junction kept 8 bases outside the gene matches. CDR3 DNA: TGTGCCAGCAGCCAAGTGGGGACAGGAGATTTTAACTATGGCTACACCTTC. Translated: CASSQVGTGDFNYGYTF.

The sample holds one count of this clone. V usage is TRBV6-5 and J usage is TRBJ2-7, with 7 positions matching TRBD1. From germline, CDR1 is MNHEY and CDR2 SVGAGI. This CDR3 has 14 residues. V shed 4 bases, J shed 2 bases, and the junction held 5 bases outside the gene matches. CDR3 residues: CASSSDGQAYEQYF. The CDR3 DNA is TGTGCCAGCAGTTCGGATGGACAGGCCTACGAGCAGTACTTC.

The chain has TRBV9 and TRBJ2-3; 8 bases agree with TRBD2. Germline CDR1 is SGDLS and CDR2 is YYNGEE. V was pared by 3 bases and J by 3 bases, with 9 bases of the junction left unmatched. The CDR3 runs to 16 residues. The CDR3 loop reads CASSAKLAVETDTQYF. The DNA for the CDR3 is TGTGCCAGCAGCGCCAAACTAGCGGTAGAAACAGATACGCAGTATTTT.

The chain joins TRBV7-6 to TRBJ2-7; TRBD1 aligns across 7 bases. The trim removed 5 bases at V and 10 bases at J, leaving 8 bases unmatched. The germline V gene encodes CDR1 SGHVS and CDR2 FNYEAQ. The CDR3 covers 12 residues. The CDR3 nucleotides read TGTGCCAGCAGCCCAGACAGGGAAAAACAGTACTTC. It is translated as CASSPDREKQYF.